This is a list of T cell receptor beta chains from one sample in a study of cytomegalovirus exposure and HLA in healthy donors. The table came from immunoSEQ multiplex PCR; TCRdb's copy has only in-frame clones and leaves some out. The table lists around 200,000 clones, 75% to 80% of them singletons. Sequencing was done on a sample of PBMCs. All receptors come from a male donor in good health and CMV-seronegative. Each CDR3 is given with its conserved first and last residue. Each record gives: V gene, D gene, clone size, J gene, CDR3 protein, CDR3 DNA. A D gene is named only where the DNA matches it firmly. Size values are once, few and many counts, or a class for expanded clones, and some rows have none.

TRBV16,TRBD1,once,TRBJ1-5,CASSQSVRGQHQPQHF,TGTGCCAGCAGCCAATCTGTCAGGGGGCAGCATCAGCCCCAGCATTTT
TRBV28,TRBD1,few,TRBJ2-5,CASSRRGQGWETQYF,TGTGCCAGCAGCCGCCGAGGACAGGGTTGGGAGACCCAGTACTTC
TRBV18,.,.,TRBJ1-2,CASSPAVTPGGYTF,TGTGCCAGCTCACCAGCCGTTACGCCGGGTGGCTACACCTTC
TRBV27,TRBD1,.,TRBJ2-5,CASGRDRGKETQYF,TGTGCCAGCGGACGAGACAGGGGAAAAGAGACCCAGTACTTC
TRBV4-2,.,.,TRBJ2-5,CASSQGELAPQETQYF,TGTGCCAGCAGCCAAGGTGAACTAGCCCCCCAAGAGACCCAGTACTTC
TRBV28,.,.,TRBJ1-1,CASTPSITGPPNRTFF,TGTGCCAGCACCCCATCAATAACAGGGCCCCCTAATAGAACTTTCTTT
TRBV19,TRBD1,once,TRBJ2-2,CASSSKQGASGELFF,TGTGCCAGTAGCTCAAAACAGGGGGCTTCCGGGGAGCTGTTTTTT
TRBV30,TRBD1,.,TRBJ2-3,CAWSPTGDGTDTQYF,TGTGCCTGGAGCCCGACAGGGGATGGTACAGATACGCAGTATTTT
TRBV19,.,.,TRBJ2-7,CASSPNGPSEQYF,TGTGCCAGTAGTCCCAATGGGCCCTCCGAGCAGTACTTC
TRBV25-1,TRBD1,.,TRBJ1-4,CASSAKQGAWEKLFF,TGTGCCAGCAGTGCAAAACAGGGGGCGTGGGAAAAACTGTTTTTT
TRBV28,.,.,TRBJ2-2,CASTPPVNTGELFF,TGTGCCAGCACTCCCCCAGTGAACACCGGGGAGCTGTTTTTT
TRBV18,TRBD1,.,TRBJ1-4,CASSPFQGAGEKLFF,TGTGCCAGCTCACCGTTTCAGGGGGCGGGTGAAAAACTGTTTTTT
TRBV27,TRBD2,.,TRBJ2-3,CASSSTSLAQYF,TGTGCCAGCAGTTCGACTAGCCTGGCGCAGTATTTT
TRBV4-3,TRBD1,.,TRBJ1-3,CASSQGQGVENTIYF,TGCGCCAGCAGCCAAGGGCAGGGGGTAGAAAACACCATATATTTT
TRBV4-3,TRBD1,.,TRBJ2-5,CASSQTGQGAQETQYF,TGCGCCAGCAGCCAAACCGGACAGGGGGCTCAAGAGACCCAGTACTTC
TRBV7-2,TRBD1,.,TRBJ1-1,CASSRTGNTEAFF,TGTGCCAGCAGCCGGACAGGGAACACTGAAGCTTTCTTT
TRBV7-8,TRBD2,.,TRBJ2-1,CASSLAAGGYNEQFF,TGTGCCAGCAGCTTAGCGGCGGGAGGGTACAATGAGCAGTTCTTC
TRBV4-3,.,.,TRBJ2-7,CASSQGVTGIISYEQYF,TGCGCCAGCAGCCAAGGGGTCACAGGTATCATCTCCTACGAGCAGTACTTC
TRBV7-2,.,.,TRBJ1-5,CASSPGGQPQHF,TGTGCCAGCAGCCCGGGGGGGCAGCCCCAGCATTTT
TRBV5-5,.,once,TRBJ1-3,CASSLGSGGHFGNTIYF,TGTGCCAGCAGCTTGGGTTCTGGAGGGCATTTCGGAAACACCATATATTTT